This T cell receptor (beta chain) was recovered during a study of response to subunit inactivated influenza vaccine (dated by TCRdb to the late 2010s). In terms of the full investigation: To follow how T cells responded to a trivalent subunit inactivated influenza vaccine, the researchers relied on deep quantitative profiling of the T cell receptor repertoire. Study-wide findings and limitations: It was suggested by the authors that each seasonal influenza vaccination may recruit only a limited number of new T cells.

Libraries were prepared through RT-PCR. For sequencing, an Illumina HiSeq 2500 was employed. TCRdb itself trimmed the public reads at Q25 with fastp, ran MiXCR and retained productive beta chains. Rows matching on CDR3 protein sequence are summarized as one entry with the most common DNA and genes. In this sample the table shows fewer than 700,000 distinct CDR3 sequences, over 10% of which occur a single time. The ten largest clones add up to about an eighth of the sample. A word on this clonotype: Its antigen is unknown. There are no base qualities to consult, and no much larger clone falls within one base.

This specimen's time point label, per the study, means: approximately 40 days after influenza vaccine administration. The junction shows trimming of 2 bases on V and 0 bases on J, plus 11 bases between the germline ends. The CDR3 goes from the cysteine to the phenylalanine over 15 residues. Solely the CDR3 DNA is kept, with 45 bases framed from the first base. The germline V gene supplies CDR1 SGHTA and CDR2 FQGNSA. The sequence was collected from a man between 50 and 59 years old who received an inactivated influenza vaccine. Donor details come from another sample of the same person, matched by shared clones. The sample here was PBMCs from blood, taken about 40 days after vaccination. The rearranged segments are TRBV7-2 and TRBJ2-7; the D gene identity is not certain. The nucleotide sequence reads as follows: TGTGCCAGCAGCTTAAGCTTCCAAACCTCCTACGAGCAGTACTTC. Its protein is CASSLSFQTSYEQYF.